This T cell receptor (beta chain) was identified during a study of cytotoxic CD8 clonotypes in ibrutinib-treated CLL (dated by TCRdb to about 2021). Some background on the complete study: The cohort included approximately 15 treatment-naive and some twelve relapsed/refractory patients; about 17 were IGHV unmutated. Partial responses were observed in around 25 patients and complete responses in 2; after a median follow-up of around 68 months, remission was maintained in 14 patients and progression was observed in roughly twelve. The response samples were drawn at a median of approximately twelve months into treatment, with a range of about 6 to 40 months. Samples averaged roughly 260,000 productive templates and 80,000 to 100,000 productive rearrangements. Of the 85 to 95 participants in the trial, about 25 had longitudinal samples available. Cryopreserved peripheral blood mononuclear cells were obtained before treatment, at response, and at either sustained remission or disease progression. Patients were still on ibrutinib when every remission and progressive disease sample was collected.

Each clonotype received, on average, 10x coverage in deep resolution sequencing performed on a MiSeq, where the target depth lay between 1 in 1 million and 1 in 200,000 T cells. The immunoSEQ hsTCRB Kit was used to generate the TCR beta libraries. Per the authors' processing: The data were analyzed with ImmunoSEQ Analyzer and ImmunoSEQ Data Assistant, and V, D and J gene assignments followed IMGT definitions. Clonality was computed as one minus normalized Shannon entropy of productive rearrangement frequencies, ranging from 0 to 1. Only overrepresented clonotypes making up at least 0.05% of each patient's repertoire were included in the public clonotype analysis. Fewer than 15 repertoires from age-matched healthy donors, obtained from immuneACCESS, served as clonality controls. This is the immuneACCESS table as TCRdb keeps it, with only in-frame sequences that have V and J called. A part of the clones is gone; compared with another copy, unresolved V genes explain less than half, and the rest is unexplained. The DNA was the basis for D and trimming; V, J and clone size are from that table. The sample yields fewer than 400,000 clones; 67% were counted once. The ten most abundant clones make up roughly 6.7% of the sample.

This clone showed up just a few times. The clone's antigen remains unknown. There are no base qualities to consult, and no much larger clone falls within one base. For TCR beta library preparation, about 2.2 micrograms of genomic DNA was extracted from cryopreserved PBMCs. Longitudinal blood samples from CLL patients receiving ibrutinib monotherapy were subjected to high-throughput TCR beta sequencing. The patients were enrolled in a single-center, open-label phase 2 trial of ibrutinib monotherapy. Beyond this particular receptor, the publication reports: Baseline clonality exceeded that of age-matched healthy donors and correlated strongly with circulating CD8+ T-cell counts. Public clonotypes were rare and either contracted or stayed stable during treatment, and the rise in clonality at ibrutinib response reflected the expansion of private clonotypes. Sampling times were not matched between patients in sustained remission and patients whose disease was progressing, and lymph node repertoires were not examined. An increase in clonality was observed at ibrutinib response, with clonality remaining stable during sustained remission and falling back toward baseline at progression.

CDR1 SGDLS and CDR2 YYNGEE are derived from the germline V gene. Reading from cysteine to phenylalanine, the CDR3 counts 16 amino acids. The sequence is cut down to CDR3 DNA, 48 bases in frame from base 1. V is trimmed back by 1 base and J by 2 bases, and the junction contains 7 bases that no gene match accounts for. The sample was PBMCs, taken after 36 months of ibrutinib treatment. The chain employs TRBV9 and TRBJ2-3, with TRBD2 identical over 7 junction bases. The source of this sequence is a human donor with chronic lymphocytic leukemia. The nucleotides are TGTGCCAGCAGCGTAAAAGGGACTAAGATCACAGATACGCAGTATTTT. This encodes CASSVKGTKITDTQYF.